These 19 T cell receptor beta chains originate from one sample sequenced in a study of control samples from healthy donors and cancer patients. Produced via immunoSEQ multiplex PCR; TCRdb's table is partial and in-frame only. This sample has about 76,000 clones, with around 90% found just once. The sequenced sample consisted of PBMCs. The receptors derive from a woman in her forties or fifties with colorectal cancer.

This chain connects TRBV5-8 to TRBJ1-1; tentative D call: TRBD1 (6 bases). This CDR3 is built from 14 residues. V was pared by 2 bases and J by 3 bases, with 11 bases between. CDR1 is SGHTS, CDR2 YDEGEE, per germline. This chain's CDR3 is CASSFTGSYTEAFF. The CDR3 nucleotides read TGTGCCAGCAGCTTTACAGGGAGCTACACTGAAGCTTTCTTT.

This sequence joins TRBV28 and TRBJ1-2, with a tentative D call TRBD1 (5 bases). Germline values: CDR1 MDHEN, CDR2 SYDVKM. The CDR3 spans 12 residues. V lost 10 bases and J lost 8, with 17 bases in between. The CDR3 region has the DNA TGTGCCATACCGGGACTAAAAGGCGGCTACACCTTC. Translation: CAIPGLKGGYTF.

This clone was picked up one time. The CDR3 reads CASSPHQETQYF. DNA for the CDR3: TGTGCCAGCAGCCCTCACCAAGAGACCCAGTACTTC. The rearrangement uses TRBV9 and TRBJ2-5; D gene uncertain. Trimming took off 4 bases at V and 0 bases at J, with 4 bases between the two ends. CDR3 length: 12 residues. The germline gives CDR1 SGDLS, CDR2 YYNGEE.

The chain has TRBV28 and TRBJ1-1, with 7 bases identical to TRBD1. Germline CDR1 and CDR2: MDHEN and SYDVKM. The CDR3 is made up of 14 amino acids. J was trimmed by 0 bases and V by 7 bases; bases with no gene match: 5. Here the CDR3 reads CASKQGSMNTEAFF. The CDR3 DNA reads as TGTGCCAGCAAACAGGGGAGCATGAACACTGAAGCTTTCTTT. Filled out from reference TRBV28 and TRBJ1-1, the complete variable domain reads DVKVTQSSRYLVKRTGEKVFLECVQDMDHENMFWYRQDPGLGLRLIYFSYDVKMKEKGDIPEGYSVSREKKERFSLILESASTNQTSMYLCASKQGSMNTEAFFGQGTRLTVV.

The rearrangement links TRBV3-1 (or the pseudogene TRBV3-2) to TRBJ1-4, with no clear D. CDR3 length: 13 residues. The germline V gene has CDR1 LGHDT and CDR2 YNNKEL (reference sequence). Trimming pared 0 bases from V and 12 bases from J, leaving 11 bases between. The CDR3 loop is CASSQDPGWELFF. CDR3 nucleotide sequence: TGTGCCAGCAGCCAAGACCCGGGATGGGAACTGTTTTTT.

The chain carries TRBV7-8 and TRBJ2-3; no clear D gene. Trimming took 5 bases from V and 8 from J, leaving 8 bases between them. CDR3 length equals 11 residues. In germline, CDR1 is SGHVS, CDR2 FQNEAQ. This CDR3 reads CASSPKGTQYF. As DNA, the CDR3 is TGTGCCAGCAGCCCCAAGGGTACGCAGTATTTT. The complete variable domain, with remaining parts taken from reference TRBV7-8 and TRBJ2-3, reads GAGVSQSPRYKVAKRGQDVALRCDPISGHVSLFWYQQALGQGPEFLTYFQNEAQLDKSGLPSDRFFAERPEGSVSTLKIQRTQQEDSAVYLCASSPKGTQYFGPGTRLTVL.

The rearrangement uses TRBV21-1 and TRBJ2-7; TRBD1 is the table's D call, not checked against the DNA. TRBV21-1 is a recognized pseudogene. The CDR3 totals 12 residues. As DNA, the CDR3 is TGTGCCAGCGGACAGGGGACCTACGAGCAGTACGTC. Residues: CASGQGTYEQYV.

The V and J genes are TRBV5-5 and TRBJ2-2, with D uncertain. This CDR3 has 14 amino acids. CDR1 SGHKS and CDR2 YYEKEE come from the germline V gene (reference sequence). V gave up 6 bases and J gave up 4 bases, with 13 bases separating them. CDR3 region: CASTLGLGTGELFF. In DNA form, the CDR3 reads TGTGCCAGCACCCTAGGGTTGGGCACCGGGGAGCTGTTTTTT. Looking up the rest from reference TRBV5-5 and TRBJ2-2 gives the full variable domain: DAGVTQSPTHLIKTRGQQVTLRCSPISGHKSVSWYQQVLGQGPQFIFQYYEKEERGRGNFPDRFSARQFPNYSSELNVNALLLGDSALYLCASTLGLGTGELFFGEGSRLTVL.

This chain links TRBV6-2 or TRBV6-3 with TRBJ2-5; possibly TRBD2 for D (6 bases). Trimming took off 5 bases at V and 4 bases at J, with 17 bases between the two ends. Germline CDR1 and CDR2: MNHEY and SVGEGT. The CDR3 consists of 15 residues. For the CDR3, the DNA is TGTGCCAGCAGTCGGGCGGGGAACTCCGGAGAGACCCAGTACTTC. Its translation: CASSRAGNSGETQYF.

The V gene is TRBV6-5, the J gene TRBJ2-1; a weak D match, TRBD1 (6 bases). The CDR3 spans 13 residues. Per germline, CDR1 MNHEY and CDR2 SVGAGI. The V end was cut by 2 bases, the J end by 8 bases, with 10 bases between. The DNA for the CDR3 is TGTGCCAGCAGTTACAGGTCAGGGGATGAGCAGTTCTTC. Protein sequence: CASSYRSGDEQFF.

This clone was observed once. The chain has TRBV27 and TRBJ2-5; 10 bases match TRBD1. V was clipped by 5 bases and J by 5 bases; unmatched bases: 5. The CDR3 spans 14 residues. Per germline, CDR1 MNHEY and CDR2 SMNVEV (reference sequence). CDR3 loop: CASSTTGGGETQYF. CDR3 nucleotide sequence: TGTGCCAGCAGTACGACAGGGGGCGGGGAGACCCAGTACTTC.

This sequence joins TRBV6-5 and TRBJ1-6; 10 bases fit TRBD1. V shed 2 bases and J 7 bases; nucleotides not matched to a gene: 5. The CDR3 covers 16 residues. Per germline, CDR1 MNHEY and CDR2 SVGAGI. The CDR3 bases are TGTGCCAGCAGTTACAGTTGGACAGGGGGAAATTCACCCCTCCACTTT. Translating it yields CASSYSWTGGNSPLHF.

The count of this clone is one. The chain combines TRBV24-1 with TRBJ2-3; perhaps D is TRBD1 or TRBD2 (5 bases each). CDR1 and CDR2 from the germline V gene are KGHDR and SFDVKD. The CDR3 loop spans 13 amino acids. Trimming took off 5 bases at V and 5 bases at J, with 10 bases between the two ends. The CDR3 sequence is CATSGEGRDTQYF. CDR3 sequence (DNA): TGTGCCACCAGTGGTGAGGGGCGAGATACGCAGTATTTT.

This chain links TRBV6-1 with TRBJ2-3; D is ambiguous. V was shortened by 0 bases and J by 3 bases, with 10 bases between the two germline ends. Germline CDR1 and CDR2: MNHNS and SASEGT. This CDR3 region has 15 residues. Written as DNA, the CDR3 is TGTGCCAGCAGTGAAGCTTACAGTGGAACAGATACGCAGTATTTT. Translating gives CASSEAYSGTDTQYF.

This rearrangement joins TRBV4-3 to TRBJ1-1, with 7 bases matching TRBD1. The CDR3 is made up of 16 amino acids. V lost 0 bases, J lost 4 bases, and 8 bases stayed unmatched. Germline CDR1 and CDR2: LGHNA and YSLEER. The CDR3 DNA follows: TGCGCCAGCAGCCAAGATTTAGCAGGGGGGAGCACTGAAGCTTTCTTT. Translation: CASSQDLAGGSTEAFF.

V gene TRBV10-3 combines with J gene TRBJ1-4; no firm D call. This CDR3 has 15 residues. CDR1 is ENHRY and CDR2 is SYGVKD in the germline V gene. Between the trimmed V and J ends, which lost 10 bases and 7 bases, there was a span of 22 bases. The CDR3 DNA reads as TGTGCCACCCTGAAGGGAGCGTCCTCGGGTGAAAAACTGTTTTTT. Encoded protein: CATLKGASSGEKLFF.

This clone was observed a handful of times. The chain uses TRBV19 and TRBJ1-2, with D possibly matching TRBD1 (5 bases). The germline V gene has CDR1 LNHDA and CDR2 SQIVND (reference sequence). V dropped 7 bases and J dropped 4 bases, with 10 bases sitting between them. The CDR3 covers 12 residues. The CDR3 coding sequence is TGTGCCAGTACGGGGGAAACCTATGGCTACACCTTC. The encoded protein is CASTGETYGYTF.

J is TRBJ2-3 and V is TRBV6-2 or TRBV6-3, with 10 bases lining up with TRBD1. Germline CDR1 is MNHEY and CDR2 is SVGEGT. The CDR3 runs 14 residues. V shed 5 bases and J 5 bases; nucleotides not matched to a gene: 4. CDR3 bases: TGTGCCAGCAGTGACAGGGGGCATAAAGATACGCAGTATTTT. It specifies CASSDRGHKDTQYF.

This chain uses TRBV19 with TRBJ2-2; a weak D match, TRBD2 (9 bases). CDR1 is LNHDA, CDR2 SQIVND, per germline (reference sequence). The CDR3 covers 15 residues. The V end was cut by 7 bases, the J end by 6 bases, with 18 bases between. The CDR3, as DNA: TGTGCCAGTACCAGGGGGCTAGCGGGATCCGGGGAGCTGTTTTTT. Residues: CASTRGLAGSGELFF.